The 31 T cell receptor beta chains presented below share a single source sample, sequenced in a study of T cell changes during pregnancy in multiple sclerosis. Some clones are missing from TCRdb's copy, which holds only in-frame ones; the method was immunoSEQ multiplex PCR. The repertoire holds 70,000 to 100,000 clones, approximately 92% seen once, with 3.5% to 4.5% in the top ten. The sample here was peripheral blood, taken in the first trimester of pregnancy. Receptor source: a female donor with multiple sclerosis, enrolled in a pregnancy study.

Concerning this clone itself: Its ends do not fully match the called genes, so a read error is possible. The chain uses TRBV4-1 and TRBJ2-7; 8 nucleotides match TRBD1. Per germline, CDR1 MGHRA and CDR2 YSYEKL. The CDR3 covers 12 residues. CDR3 in amino acids: CASSQGGDRLNF. CDR3 nucleotides: TGCGCCAGCAGCCAAGGTGGGGACAGGCTGAACTTC.

The V and J genes are TRBV11-2 and TRBJ2-5; TRBD2 matches 13 bases. The CDR3 has 18 residues. With V trimmed by 1 base and J by 2 bases, 7 bases remained unmatched. CDR1 is SGHAT and CDR2 is FQNNGV in the germline V gene. The CDR3 is CASSLGTSGGGPQETQYF. The CDR3 region has the DNA TGTGCCAGCAGCTTAGGCACTAGCGGGGGGGGACCACAAGAGACCCAGTACTTC.

The chain recombines TRBV4-2 with TRBJ2-3; 11 nucleotides line up with TRBD2. The CDR3 is 16 residues long. The J segment lost 1 base and the V segment lost 2 bases, leaving 2 bases of the junction unmatched. The germline gives CDR1 LGHNA, CDR2 YNFKEQ. The DNA of the CDR3 is TGTGCCAGCAGCCAACTACTAGCGGGGGGCACAGATACGCAGTATTTT. This gives the protein CASSQLLAGGTDTQYF.

V usage is TRBV5-1 and J usage is TRBJ2-7; TRBD2 matches 10 bases. CDR3 length: 16 residues. J gave up 0 bases and V 1 base, and 4 bases lay outside the gene matches. Germline-derived CDR1 and CDR2 are SGHRS and YFSETQ. CDR3 sequence: CASSLYGLADSYEQYF. The CDR3 DNA reads TGCGCCAGCAGCTTGTACGGACTAGCGGACTCCTACGAGCAGTACTTC.

The chain combines TRBV9 with TRBJ2-1, with 7 nucleotides matching TRBD2. CDR1 is SGDLS and CDR2 is YYNGEE in the germline V gene. The CDR3 is 16 amino acids. V shed 0 bases, J shed 5 bases, and the junction held 8 bases outside the gene matches. CDR3 DNA: TGTGCCAGCAGCGTAGGACTAGCCAATACCAACAATGAGCAGTTCTTC. Translation: CASSVGLANTNNEQFF.

The chain recombines TRBV18 with TRBJ2-3; D is ambiguous. CDR3 size: 13 residues. CDR1 and CDR2 (germline): KGHSH, LQKENI. Trimming took off 3 bases at V and 5 bases at J, with 9 bases between the two ends. The CDR3 DNA sequence: TGTGCCAGCTCACCTACTCCTATAGATACGCAGTATTTT. This gives the protein CASSPTPIDTQYF.

This sequence joins TRBV6-5 and TRBJ1-3; TRBD1 is a possible D gene (5 bases). CDR3 length: 15 residues. Germline CDR1 MNHEY, CDR2 SVGAGI. V was clipped by 5 bases and J by 2 bases, with 13 bases between them. In DNA form, the CDR3 reads TGTGCCAGCAGTCTGCGGGGGGTACCTGGAAACACCATATATTTT. It specifies CASSLRGVPGNTIYF.

The genes are TRBV14 and TRBJ1-2; D gene ambiguous. CDR1 is SGHDN, CDR2 FVKESK, per germline. The CDR3 spans 16 residues. With 4 bases removed from V and 1 base from J, the gap between germline ends came to 16 bases. CDR3 sequence: CASSPELQANNYGYTF. The CDR3 DNA follows: TGTGCCAGCAGCCCAGAATTGCAGGCGAATAACTATGGCTACACCTTC.

The CDR3: CASRQGNSPLHF. CDR3 bases: TGTGCCAGTAGACAGGGAAATTCACCCCTCCACTTT. The V and J genes are TRBV2 and TRBJ1-6; 7 nucleotides align to TRBD1. The V and J ends lost 9 bases and 7 bases, in that order; junction bases with no gene match: 3. The CDR3 covers 12 residues. Germline V gene sequence: CDR1 SNHLY, CDR2 FYNNEI.

The chain uses TRBV27 and TRBJ2-6, with D maybe TRBD1 (5 bases). Germline V gene data show CDR1 as MNHEY and CDR2 as SMNVEV (reference sequence). Trimming stripped 7 bases from V and 0 bases from J, with 16 bases between. The CDR3 sequence is 17 residues long. CDR3 sequence: CASTLKTASSGANVLTF. In DNA form, the CDR3 reads TGTGCCAGCACCCTAAAGACAGCCAGCTCTGGGGCCAACGTCCTGACTTTC. The whole variable domain, remainder taken from reference TRBV27 and TRBJ2-6, is EAQVTQNPRYLITVTGKKLTVTCSQNMNHEYMSWYRQDPGLGLRQIYYSMNVEVTDKGDVPEGYKVSRKEKRNFPLILESPSPNQTSLYFCASTLKTASSGANVLTFGAGSRLTVL.

This chain links TRBV21-1 with TRBJ1-2; the table's D call of TRBD1 was not tested on the DNA. TRBV21-1 is annotated as a pseudogene. The CDR3 extends over 14 amino acids. The CDR3: CASSKATGGRGYTF. The CDR3 DNA reads TGTGCCAGCAGCAAAGCCACAGGGGGTCGGGGCTACACCTTC.

This chain uses TRBV4-1 with TRBJ2-7; D is possibly TRBD1 (5 bases). Trimming cost V 0 bases and J 5 bases, with 17 bases left between them. CDR1 and CDR2 (germline): MGHRA, YSYEKL. The CDR3 consists of 16 residues. CDR3 DNA: TGCGCCAGCAGCCAAGATCGATCAGGGTCTATCCACGAGCAGTACTTC. Amino acids: CASSQDRSGSIHEQYF.

The table lists this clone with a count of one. This chain joins TRBV7-9 and TRBJ1-1, with 9 positions matching TRBD1. V shed 5 bases and J 3 bases; nucleotides not matched to a gene: 7. Germline CDR1 and CDR2: SEHNR and FQNEAQ (reference sequence). The CDR3 runs to 15 residues. CDR3 in amino acids: CASSPGTGWHTEAFF. The CDR3 DNA reads as TGTGCCAGCAGCCCTGGGACAGGGTGGCACACTGAAGCTTTCTTT.

This sequence joins TRBV5-4 and TRBJ1-1; 8 bases are a match to TRBD1. Per the germline V gene, CDR1 is SGHNT and CDR2 is YYREEE (reference sequence). The length of the CDR3 is 17 residues. V trimming: 2 bases; J trimming: 2 bases; junction bases outside the gene matches: 11. In DNA, the CDR3 is TGTGCCAGCAGCTTCGCAGGGGGCAGGATCATTAACACTGAAGCTTTCTTT. It specifies CASSFAGGRIINTEAFF.

The V and J genes are TRBV15 and TRBJ2-2; 7 bases agree with TRBD2. V was clipped by 4 bases and J by 5 bases; unmatched bases: 10. The CDR3 is 16 amino acids. Germline CDR1 and CDR2: LNHNV and YYDKDF (reference sequence). CDR3 residues: CATSTSIGLGTGELFF. The CDR3 bases are TGTGCCACCAGCACCAGTATTGGACTAGGGACCGGGGAGCTGTTTTTT.

The gene calls are TRBV5-1 and TRBJ2-7; maybe TRBD1 (6 bases). The V and J ends lost 3 bases and 6 bases respectively, with 13 bases between them. The CDR3 has 13 amino acids. Germline-derived CDR1 and CDR2 are SGHRS and YFSETQ. Written as DNA, the CDR3 is TGCGCCAGCAGCTCTACAGGGTCGGGCGAGCAGTACTTC. This encodes CASSSTGSGEQYF.

This chain links TRBV10-3 with TRBJ2-2, with a possible D match to TRBD2 (6 bases). The germline V gene has CDR1 ENHRY and CDR2 SYGVKD. CDR3 length: 14 residues. V lost 11 bases to trimming and J lost 4 bases, with 17 bases between them. The CDR3 spells CASTIREATGELFF. Here the CDR3 DNA reads TGTGCCTCAACAATCAGGGAGGCCACCGGGGAGCTGTTTTTT.

This clone was counted once. The rearrangement joins TRBV9 to TRBJ2-5; 9 bases line up with TRBD1. This CDR3 contains 15 residues. CDR1 and CDR2 (germline): SGDLS, YYNGEE. V lost 0 bases to trimming and J lost 4 bases; unmatched junction nucleotides: 4. CDR3 sequence (DNA): TGTGCCAGCAGCGTAGTACAGGGGGCACGAGAGACCCAGTACTTC. It is translated as CASSVVQGARETQYF.

The chain has TRBV5-4 and TRBJ2-2; D might be TRBD1 (5 bases). The V end was cut by 1 base, the J end by 7 bases, with 11 bases between. CDR1 is SGHNT and CDR2 is YYREEE in the germline V gene (reference sequence). There are 14 residues in the CDR3. The CDR3 DNA sequence: TGTGCCAGCAGCTTGTTGGGGCAGAACGGGGAGCTGTTTTTT. This encodes CASSLLGQNGELFF.

The chain is built from TRBV27 and TRBJ1-1; D is perhaps TRBD1 (5 bases). CDR3 length equals 14 residues. The V end lost 3 bases, the J end lost 4 bases, and 12 bases lay between the germline ends. Germline CDR1 is MNHEY and CDR2 is SMNVEV (reference sequence). CDR3 in DNA: TGTGCCAGCAGTTTCCTTTCCGGGGGCACTGAAGCTTTCTTT. This encodes CASSFLSGGTEAFF.

The CDR3 protein is CASSLGQSGTQYF. The DNA of the CDR3 is TGTGCCAGCAGCTTGGGCCAATCGGGGACCCAGTACTTC. This sequence joins TRBV5-8 and TRBJ2-5; D unclear. The CDR3 spans 13 residues. The germline V gene encodes CDR1 SGHTS and CDR2 YDEGEE. V shed 0 bases and J shed 7 bases, with 10 bases lying between them.

V usage is TRBV11-2 and J usage is TRBJ1-2; D unclear. The germline V gene encodes CDR1 SGHAT and CDR2 FQNNGV. The CDR3 loop spans 12 amino acids. The ends were cut back, 2 bases at V and 6 bases at J, with 7 bases in the middle. In DNA form, the CDR3 reads TGTGCCAGCAGCTTATCGGTCCATGGCTACACCTTC. Its translation is CASSLSVHGYTF. Supplemented by reference TRBV11-2 and TRBJ1-2, the full variable domain reads EAGVAQSPRYKIIEKRQSVAFWCNPISGHATLYWYQQILGQGPKLLIQFQNNGVVDDSQLPKDRFSAERLKGVDSTLKIQPAKLEDSAVYLCASSLSVHGYTFGSGTRLTVV.

This chain uses TRBV5-1 with TRBJ1-1; a possible D gene is TRBD1 (6 bases). CDR3 size: 13 residues. V dropped 0 bases and J dropped 7 bases, with 10 bases sitting between them. Germline V gene sequence: CDR1 SGHRS, CDR2 YFSETQ. CDR3 in amino acids: CASSLDGGGEAFF. The CDR3 DNA reads as TGCGCCAGCAGCTTGGATGGGGGCGGTGAAGCTTTCTTT.

V gene TRBV21-1 combines with J gene TRBJ2-3; the table's D call, TRBD1, has no DNA check behind it. TRBV21-1 is a pseudogene segment. The CDR3 extends over 15 amino acids. CDR3 sequence reads: CASSAGTGGGDTQYF. The DNA of the CDR3 is TGTGCCAGCAGCGCGGGGACAGGGGGCGGAGATACGCAGTATTTT.

As regards this clone: The same CDR3 can be traced to other DNA sequences in this sample. Here the CDR3 DNA reads TGTGCCAGCAGCCTAGACAGGGGGAGCTACGAGCAGTACTTC. This codes for CASSLDRGSYEQYF. This chain joins TRBV7-3 and TRBJ2-7; 9 bases agree with TRBD1. This CDR3 spans 14 amino acids. From germline, CDR1 is SGHTA and CDR2 FQGTGA. Losses at the gene ends were 5 bases for V and 3 bases for J; bases not matched to a gene: 5.

The V call is TRBV30, the J call TRBJ1-5, with D possibly TRBD1 on 5 matching bases. Trimming shortened V by 3 bases and J by 11 bases, and 29 bases separated the two germline ends. In germline, CDR1 is GTSNPN, CDR2 SVGIG (reference sequence). The CDR3 has 17 amino acids. CDR3 in DNA: TGTGCCTGGAGCGGGGGTAGAGGGTCTGGGGAAAGTCATACCCAGCATTTT. It yields the protein CAWSGGRGSGESHTQHF.

V is TRBV5-1 and J is TRBJ1-2, with D maybe TRBD1 (6 bases). Trimming took 4 bases from V and 2 from J, leaving 15 bases between them. CDR3 length: 15 amino acids. CDR1 and CDR2 from the germline V gene are SGHRS and YFSETQ. CDR3 in DNA: TGCGCCAGCAGCAGCCTAGTAGGGGGAAACTATGGCTACACCTTC. Translated: CASSSLVGGNYGYTF. The variable domain in full, completed from reference TRBV5-1 and TRBJ1-2, reads KAGVTQTPRYLIKTRGQQVTLSCSPISGHRSVSWYQQTPGQGLQFLFEYFSETQRNKGNFPGRFSGRQFSNSRSEMNVSTLELGDSALYLCASSSLVGGNYGYTFGSGTRLTVV.

This chain connects TRBV11-2 to TRBJ2-1, with TRBD2 matching 7 bases. The CDR3 extends over 16 amino acids. V shed 5 bases and J 2 bases; nucleotides not matched to a gene: 9. Germline CDR1 is SGHAT and CDR2 is FQNNGV. The CDR3 DNA reads TGTGCCAGCAGCCTGTCAGCGGGGAAGACCTACAATGAGCAGTTCTTC. Translation gives CASSLSAGKTYNEQFF.

This clone was observed once. The rearrangement joins TRBV18 to TRBJ2-4, with a tentative D call TRBD1 (7 bases). The CDR3 consists of 19 residues. Germline V gene lookup returns CDR1 KGHSH and CDR2 LQKENI. Trimming removed 1 base at V and 0 bases at J, with 19 bases between. DNA of the CDR3: TGTGCCAGCTCACCACTTACAACAGGGGACTTAATAGCCAAAAACATTCAGTACTTC. Translation gives CASSPLTTGDLIAKNIQYF.

This sequence joins TRBV7-9 and TRBJ2-7; 7 nucleotides align to TRBD1. V was clipped by 4 bases and J by 3 bases; unmatched bases: 12. Per the germline V gene, CDR1 is SEHNR and CDR2 is FQNEAQ (reference sequence). The CDR3 runs 16 residues. CDR3 sequence (DNA): TGTGCCAGCAGCTCCCGTGGGACAGAGAGAGGCTACGAGCAGTACTTC. Protein: CASSSRGTERGYEQYF.

CDR3 loop: CASSLGTSIGNTIYF. In DNA form, the CDR3 reads TGCGCCAGCAGCTTGGGGACATCAATTGGAAACACCATATATTTT. The chain couples TRBV5-1 to TRBJ1-3; D is possibly TRBD1 (5 bases). CDR3 size: 15 residues. The germline gives CDR1 SGHRS, CDR2 YFSETQ. V lost 0 bases and J 3 bases, leaving 10 bases between the germline ends.